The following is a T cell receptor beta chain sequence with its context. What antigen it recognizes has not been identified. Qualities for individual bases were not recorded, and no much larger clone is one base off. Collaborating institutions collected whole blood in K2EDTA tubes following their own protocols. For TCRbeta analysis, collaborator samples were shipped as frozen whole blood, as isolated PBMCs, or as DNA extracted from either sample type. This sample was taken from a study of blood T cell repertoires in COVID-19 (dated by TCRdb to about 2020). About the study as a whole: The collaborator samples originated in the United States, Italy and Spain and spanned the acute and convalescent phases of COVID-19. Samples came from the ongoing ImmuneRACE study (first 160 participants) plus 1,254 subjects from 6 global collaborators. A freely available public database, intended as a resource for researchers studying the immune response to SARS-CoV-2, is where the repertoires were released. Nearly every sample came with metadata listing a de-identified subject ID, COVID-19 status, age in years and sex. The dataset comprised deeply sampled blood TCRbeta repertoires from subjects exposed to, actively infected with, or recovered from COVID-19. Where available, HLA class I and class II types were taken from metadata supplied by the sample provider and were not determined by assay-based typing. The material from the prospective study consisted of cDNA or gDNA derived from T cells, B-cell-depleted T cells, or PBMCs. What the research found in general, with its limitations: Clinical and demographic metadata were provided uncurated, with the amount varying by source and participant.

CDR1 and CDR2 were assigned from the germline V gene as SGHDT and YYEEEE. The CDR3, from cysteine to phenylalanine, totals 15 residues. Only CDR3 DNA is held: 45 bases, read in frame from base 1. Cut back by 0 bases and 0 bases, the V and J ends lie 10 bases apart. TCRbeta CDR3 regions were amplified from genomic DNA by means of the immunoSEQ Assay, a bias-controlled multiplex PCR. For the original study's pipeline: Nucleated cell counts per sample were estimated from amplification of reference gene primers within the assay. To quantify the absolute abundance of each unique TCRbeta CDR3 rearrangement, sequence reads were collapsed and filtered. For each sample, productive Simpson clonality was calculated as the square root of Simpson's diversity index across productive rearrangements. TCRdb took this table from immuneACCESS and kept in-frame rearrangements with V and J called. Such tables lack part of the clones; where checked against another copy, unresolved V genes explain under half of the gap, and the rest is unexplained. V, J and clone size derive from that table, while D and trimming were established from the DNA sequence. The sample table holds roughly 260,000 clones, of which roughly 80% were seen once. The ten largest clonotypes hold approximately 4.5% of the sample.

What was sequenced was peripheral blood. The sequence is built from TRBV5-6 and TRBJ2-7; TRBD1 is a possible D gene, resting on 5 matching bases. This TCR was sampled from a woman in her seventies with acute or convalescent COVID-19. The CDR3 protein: CASSLAGPISYEQYF. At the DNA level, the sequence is TGTGCCAGCAGCTTGGCAGGGCCAATCTCCTACGAGCAGTACTTC.